The rows below give T cell receptor beta chains drawn from one sample of a study of Graves' ophthalmopathy and Graves' hyperthyroidism. One entry per CDR3 protein, called by TCRdb with MiXCR from the multiplex PCR reads. The sample carries about 1.2 million distinct CDR3 sequences, about 35% recorded once. The sequencing input was peripheral blood or thyroid tissue (not recorded which). The receptors stem from an adult man with Graves' hyperthyroidism. CDR3s include the opening cysteine and the closing phenylalanine or tryptophan.

>TRBJ1-5|TRBV19
CASSLDRGRPQPQHF
>TRBJ1-5|TRBV10-2
CASSDLGGPGLNQPQHF
>TRBJ2-5|TRBV7-2
CANSSLGQGEETQYF
>TRBJ1-3|TRBV7-8
CASSPDALGASGNTIYF
>TRBJ2-7|TRBV28
CASSLAWGKRGTSEYEQYF
>TRBJ1-5|TRBV6-4
CASSVNGDSNQPQHF
>TRBJ1-4|TRBV12-3/TRBV12-4
CASSIQVVEKLFF
>TRBJ2-3|TRBV2
CASNPKSDTQYF
>TRBJ1-5|TRBV3-1
CASSQGDTGGNQPQHF
>TRBJ1-2|TRBV5-1
CASSLELGRSFGYTF
>TRBJ2-7|TRBV20-1
CSARRYALSSYEQYF
>TRBJ1-6|TRBV20-1
CSARKGNYYNSPLHF
>TRBJ2-7|TRBV25-1
CASSEYGRGGLHEQYF
>TRBJ2-7|TRBV9
CASSPHRDSRPYEQYF
>TRBJ2-7|TRBV7-2
CASSLVSSGEYEQYF
>TRBJ2-2|TRBV9
CASSGQGGPAFDTGELFF
>TRBJ1-3|TRBV5-1
CASSLVPLAGISGNTIYF
>TRBJ1-2|TRBV10-3
CAIRTGIGYTF
>TRBJ2-6|TRBV7-3
CASSSTGRDRGPSGANVLTF
>TRBJ1-3|TRBV4-1
CASSQDPTSGNTIYF
>TRBJ2-7|TRBV20-1
CSARYSQTTYEQYF
>TRBJ1-5|TRBV12-3/TRBV12-4
CASSLAVGDQPQHF
>TRBJ1-2|TRBV9
CASSVEGRSNYGYTF
>TRBJ2-2|TRBV7-8
CASSRTGQPNTGELFF
>TRBJ2-5|TRBV29-1
CSVPRDPRETQYF
>TRBJ2-2|TRBV7-3
CASSLSGFSGELFF
>TRBJ1-2|TRBV10-3
CATINRGLSTTDGYTF
>TRBJ2-5|TRBV7-9
CASSSAGQGIAGETQYF
>TRBJ2-3|TRBV7-2
CASSSQAGADTQYF
>TRBJ2-2|TRBV5-4
CASEGRERDTGELFF
>TRBJ2-5|TRBV7-9
CASSLLDLAETQYF
>TRBJ1-2|TRBV6-6
CASSWEEYGYTF
>TRBJ2-7|TRBV15
CATSSRDRSPYEQYF
>TRBJ2-7|TRBV5-1
CASSLTSGEHYF
>TRBJ1-2|TRBV29-1
CSVELQGKGYTF
>TRBJ2-5|TRBV4-1
CASSQERGGHETQYF
>TRBJ2-7|TRBV10-3
CAISSVLRDEQYF
>TRBJ1-2|TRBV29-1
CSVRGPRPF
>TRBJ2-5|TRBV10-3
CAISEGTGKETQYF
>TRBJ1-6|TRBV29-1
CSVVATAGSPLHF
>TRBJ1-6|TRBV9
CASSVGTEGRSPLHF
>TRBJ2-5|TRBV2
CASSPTGGEETQYF
>TRBJ2-7|TRBV6-2/TRBV6-3
CASSYEHGTEQYF
>TRBJ1-3|TRBV12-3/TRBV12-4
CASKDGNTIYF
>TRBJ1-1|TRBV20-1
CRFRGRTEAFF
>TRBJ2-7|TRBV20-1
CSARDRDGIYEQYF
>TRBJ2-5|TRBV11-2
CASSLVFSGSNQETQYF
>TRBJ2-3|TRBV6-6
CASTLGPGDTQYF
>TRBJ2-7|TRBV6-5
CASSYSGAGAYEQYF
>TRBJ2-5|TRBV19
CASSRDSLGGTQYF
>TRBJ1-2|TRBV20-1
CSARDLQYGYTF